One sample yielded the 30 T cell receptor beta chains listed below, sequenced in a study of shared clonotypes between healthy human individuals. Produced via immunoSEQ multiplex PCR; TCRdb's table is partial and in-frame only. The sample lists roughly 2.4 million clones; 90% to 97% were seen once. The sample consisted of naive CD4+ T cells sorted from blood. Subset here: CD45RA+ positively selected. The receptors come from a man between 18 and 35 years old in good health.

This chain joins TRBV6-1 and TRBJ1-3; 10 bases align to TRBD1. CDR3 length: 17 amino acids. The germline V gene has CDR1 MNHNS and CDR2 SASEGT. After removal of 2 bases from V and 0 bases from J, the junction contained 4 bases not matched to a gene. The CDR3 is CASSERTGGSSGNTIYF. CDR3 DNA: TGTGCCAGCAGTGAAAGGACAGGGGGAAGCTCTGGAAACACCATATATTTT.

The chain has TRBV5-4 and TRBJ2-5; 10 bases are a match to TRBD2. Germline V gene lookup returns CDR1 SGHNT and CDR2 YYREEE (reference sequence). V trimming: 3 bases; J trimming: 4 bases; junction bases outside the gene matches: 6. This CDR3 has 15 amino acids. DNA for the CDR3: TGTGCCAGCAGCTCCAAGCGGGAGGGCCGAGAGACCCAGTACTTC. Translating it yields CASSSKREGRETQYF.

V is TRBV5-1 and J is TRBJ2-7, with 7 bases identical to TRBD1. In germline, CDR1 is SGHRS, CDR2 YFSETQ. The CDR3 totals 13 residues. V was clipped by 3 bases and J by 3 bases; unmatched bases: 3. In DNA form, the CDR3 reads TGCGCCAGCAGCTCACAGGGGTACTACGAGCAGTACTTC. Translating gives CASSSQGYYEQYF.

This chain joins TRBV14 and TRBJ2-3; 13 nucleotides agree with TRBD2. The CDR3 totals 18 residues. V lost 4 bases and J lost 2; bases outside the gene matches: 9. Germline values: CDR1 SGHDN, CDR2 FVKESK. CDR3 residues: CASSLGLAGVTNTDTQYF. In nucleotides, the CDR3 is TGTGCCAGCAGCCTCGGACTAGCGGGGGTAACAAACACAGATACGCAGTATTTT.

The rearrangement uses TRBV19 and TRBJ1-1; D gene uncertain. This CDR3 has 15 residues. V was shortened by 5 bases and J by 0 bases, with 13 bases between the two germline ends. Germline V lookup: CDR1 LNHDA, CDR2 SQIVND (reference sequence). The CDR3 nucleotides are TGTGCCAGTAGTTCGACCACGAACATGAACACTGAAGCTTTCTTT. It specifies CASSSTTNMNTEAFF.

The V call is TRBV30, the J call TRBJ1-3; no clear D. Germline V gene data show CDR1 as GTSNPN and CDR2 as SVGIG (reference sequence). Trimming removed 4 bases from V and 4 bases from J, with 11 bases in between. CDR3 length equals 13 residues. DNA of the CDR3: TGTGCCTGGACCAATCAGGCAGGAAACACCATATATTTT. Its translation: CAWTNQAGNTIYF.

The chain couples TRBV19 to TRBJ1-1, with D hard to call. Germline CDR1 and CDR2: LNHDA and SQIVND (reference sequence). The CDR3 extends over 17 amino acids. V lost 2 bases and J lost 6, with 22 bases in between. The CDR3 coding sequence is TGTGCCAGTAGTATATTCCCGCAGGCAGGCCGGGTGGCTGAAGCTTTCTTT. This codes for CASSIFPQAGRVAEAFF.

The genes are TRBV10-3 and TRBJ1-1; D gene unclear. The length of the CDR3 is 11 residues. Germline values: CDR1 ENHRY, CDR2 SYGVKD. Trimming took 10 bases from V and 0 from J, leaving 6 bases between them. The CDR3 sequence is CATQMNTEAFF. In nucleotides, the CDR3 is TGTGCCACCCAAATGAACACTGAAGCTTTCTTT.

The V gene is TRBV4-1, the J gene TRBJ1-5, with TRBD1 identical over 12 bases. J lost 1 base, V lost 1 base, and 5 bases had no gene match. The germline CDR1 and CDR2 sequences are MGHRA and YSYEKL. The CDR3 totals 18 residues. The CDR3 nucleotides read TGCGCCAGCAGCCAAGGGGGACAGGGGGCGTGGAGCAATCAGCCCCAGCATTTT. This sequence encodes CASSQGGQGAWSNQPQHF.

CDR3 amino acids: CASSSSGDTQYF. The CDR3 DNA is TGTGCCAGCAGTTCAAGTGGGGATACGCAGTATTTT. The chain combines TRBV6-5 with TRBJ2-3, with no clear D. This CDR3 is built from 12 residues. In germline, CDR1 is MNHEY, CDR2 SVGAGI. Trimming shortened V by 4 bases and J by 6 bases, and 8 bases separated the two germline ends.

The chain joins TRBV23-1 to TRBJ2-7; D unclear. TRBV23-1 has ORF status, its function being uncertain. Trimming removed 4 bases at V and 4 bases at J, with 2 bases between. The CDR3 extends over 10 amino acids. The DNA for the CDR3 is TGCGCCAGCAGTCGTTACGAGCAGTACTTC. It yields the protein CASSRYEQYF.

The chain uses TRBV4-1 and TRBJ1-1; D unclear. The germline V gene has CDR1 MGHRA and CDR2 YSYEKL. Trimming removed 0 bases from V and 5 bases from J, with 10 bases in between. CDR3 size: 14 residues. CDR3 sequence (DNA): TGCGCCAGCAGCCAAGACTACACAAAGACTGAAGCTTTCTTT. Amino acids: CASSQDYTKTEAFF.

The chain couples TRBV7-2 to TRBJ1-2; the D is unclear. The germline CDR1 and CDR2 sequences are SGHTA and FQGNSA. V lost 2 bases and J lost 0, with 13 bases in between. This CDR3 is built from 16 residues. CDR3 DNA: TGTGCCAGCAGCTTAAGCGGGCGGCCTGCTAACTATGGCTACACCTTC. This translates into CASSLSGRPANYGYTF.

CDR3 bases: TGTGCCAGCAAACGGACAGCGAGCTATGGCTACACCTTC. Protein: CASKRTASYGYTF. J is TRBJ1-2 and V is TRBV6-5; maybe TRBD1 (6 bases). The CDR3 has 13 residues. The germline V and J ends were trimmed by 7 bases and 4 bases, with 13 bases remaining between them. CDR1 and CDR2 from the germline V gene are MNHEY and SVGAGI.

With respect to this clone: Additional DNA sequences in this sample encode the identical CDR3. The chain carries TRBV2 and TRBJ2-5; 7 positions match TRBD1. Germline V gives CDR1 SNHLY, CDR2 FYNNEI. The J segment lost 5 bases and the V segment lost 6 bases, leaving 3 bases of the junction unmatched. CDR3 length: 12 amino acids. The CDR3 coding sequence is TGTGCCAGCAGAGGGGGCGGGGAGACCCAGTACTTC. Encoded protein: CASRGGGETQYF.

The rearrangement uses TRBV6-5 and TRBJ2-5; D possibly uses TRBD1 or TRBD2 (5 bases each). The CDR3 consists of 15 residues. V was cut by 2 bases and J by 3 bases, with 13 bases left in between. Per germline, CDR1 MNHEY and CDR2 SVGAGI. The CDR3 DNA reads as TGTGCCAGCAGTTACACTCACGGGGCAAAAGAGACCCAGTACTTC. Its translation: CASSYTHGAKETQYF.

The chain carries TRBV6-1 and TRBJ1-3; 9 bases fit TRBD1. The trim removed 8 bases at V and 4 bases at J, leaving 6 bases unmatched. In germline, CDR1 is MNHNS, CDR2 SASEGT. The CDR3 runs 14 residues. The CDR3 loop is CASVTGTGGNTIYF. The CDR3 nucleotides read TGTGCCAGCGTCACCGGGACAGGGGGAAACACCATATATTTT.

A single count supports this clone. This chain links TRBV19 with TRBJ2-1, with D possibly being TRBD2 (6 bases). Between the trimmed V and J ends, which lost 5 bases and 8 bases, there was a span of 16 bases. This CDR3 has 14 residues. Germline-derived CDR1 and CDR2 are LNHDA and SQIVND (reference sequence). CDR3 bases: TGTGCCAGTAGTCCCTCGGGACTTGGGGATGAGCAGTTCTTC. Translation: CASSPSGLGDEQFF.

To note about this clone: The same CDR3 can be traced to other DNA sequences in this sample. The rearrangement links TRBV9 to TRBJ2-2; D possibly matches TRBD1 or TRBD2 (6 bases each). CDR1 SGDLS and CDR2 YYNGEE come from the germline V gene. CDR3 length equals 15 residues. V was shortened by 0 bases and J by 4 bases, with 10 bases between the two germline ends. CDR3 sequence: CASSVDGGGTGELFF. The CDR3 DNA sequence: TGTGCCAGCAGCGTAGATGGAGGGGGCACCGGGGAGCTGTTTTTT.

This chain uses TRBV4-1 with TRBJ2-1; D is unresolved. Trimming pared 5 bases from V and 0 bases from J, leaving 11 bases between. The CDR3 contains 15 residues. The germline CDR1 and CDR2 sequences are MGHRA and YSYEKL. CDR3 coding DNA: TGCGCCAGCAGCGACCGACCAAGCTCCTACAATGAGCAGTTCTTC. This encodes CASSDRPSSYNEQFF.

The CDR3 sequence is CASSLELAGVDTQYF. CDR3 in DNA: TGCGCCAGCAGCTTGGAACTAGCGGGAGTAGATACGCAGTATTTT. The chain has TRBV5-1 and TRBJ2-3; TRBD2 matches 11 bases. Trimming cost V 0 bases and J 5 bases; bases outside gene matches: 2. The CDR3 loop spans 15 amino acids. Germline lookup yields CDR1 SGHRS and CDR2 YFSETQ.

The chain joins TRBV27 to TRBJ1-2, with D tentatively TRBD1 (5 bases). Looked up from germline, CDR1 is MNHEY and CDR2 is SMNVEV (reference sequence). V was shortened by 2 bases and J by 2 bases, with 12 bases between the two germline ends. The CDR3 runs 15 residues. This CDR3 is CASSLKPWGNYGYTF. DNA for the CDR3: TGTGCCAGCAGTTTAAAGCCGTGGGGGAACTATGGCTACACCTTC.

This clone was seen just once. The rearrangement joins TRBV7-9 to TRBJ2-2; D possibly corresponds to TRBD1 (6 bases). Germline-derived CDR1 and CDR2 are SEHNR and FQNEAQ (reference sequence). This CDR3 has 17 residues. The V gene lost 6 bases and the J gene lost 7 bases, with 24 bases spanning the gap. This chain's CDR3 is CASRPTRQEERIGELFF. CDR3 in DNA: TGTGCCAGCAGACCAACCCGACAGGAGGAAAGGATCGGGGAGCTGTTTTTT. Drawing the rest from reference TRBV7-9 and TRBJ2-2, the complete variable domain is DTGVSQNPRHKITKRGQNVTFRCDPISEHNRLYWYRQTLGQGPEFLTYFQNEAQLEKSRLLSDRFSAERPKGSFSTLEIQRTEQGDSAMYLCASRPTRQEERIGELFFGEGSRLTVL.

The chain combines TRBV10-3 with TRBJ1-6, with D maybe TRBD1 (5 bases). The CDR3 sequence is 15 residues long. The V gene's germline CDR1 is ENHRY and CDR2 SYGVKD. V was cut by 5 bases and J by 8 bases, with 16 bases left in between. Written as DNA, the CDR3 is TGTGCCATCAGTTCCCAGGGCACGGGAGATTCACCCCTCCACTTT. Residues: CAISSQGTGDSPLHF.

V and J are TRBV6-6 and TRBJ2-1; TRBD2 agrees at 13 bases. The germline V gene has CDR1 MNHNY and CDR2 SVGAGI (reference sequence). Trimming took 6 bases from V and 6 from J; bases not matched to a gene: 5. The CDR3 has 15 amino acids. The CDR3 region is CASSPGTSGANEQFF. The DNA of the CDR3 is TGTGCCAGCAGCCCCGGGACTAGCGGGGCCAATGAGCAGTTCTTC.

The chain couples TRBV7-6 to TRBJ2-6; 8 bases match TRBD2. The CDR3 has 18 amino acids. The V and J ends lost 0 bases and 0 bases, in that order; junction bases with no gene match: 4. Germline V CDR1 and CDR2: SGHVS, FNYEAQ. This CDR3 is CASSLAVAGPSGANVLTF. DNA of the CDR3: TGTGCCAGCAGCTTAGCGGTAGCGGGGCCCTCTGGGGCCAACGTCCTGACTTTC.

The chain uses TRBV11-2 and TRBJ1-2; a possible D gene is TRBD1 (6 bases). Trimming took 4 bases from V and 4 from J, leaving 16 bases between them. In germline, CDR1 is SGHAT, CDR2 FQNNGV. The CDR3 runs to 15 residues. The CDR3 region is CASSSIHRDSYGYTF. As DNA, the CDR3 is TGTGCCAGCAGCTCGATCCACAGGGACTCCTATGGCTACACCTTC.

A few counts support this clone. This sequence joins TRBV19 and TRBJ1-2; tentative D call: TRBD1 (5 bases). CDR1 is LNHDA and CDR2 is SQIVND in the germline V gene (reference sequence). V was pared by 5 bases and J by 4 bases, with 11 bases between. The CDR3 covers 13 residues. The CDR3 region is CASSLTTAYGYTF. CDR3 nucleotides: TGTGCCAGTAGTTTAACGACAGCCTATGGCTACACCTTC. The variable domain in full, completed from reference TRBV19 and TRBJ1-2, reads DGGITQSPKYLFRKEGQNVTLSCEQNLNHDAMYWYRQDPGQGLRLIYYSQIVNDFQKGDIAEGYSVSREKKESFPLTVTSAQKNPTAFYLCASSLTTAYGYTFGSGTRLTVV.

This sequence joins TRBV19 and TRBJ2-1; D is perhaps TRBD2 (5 bases). CDR1 is LNHDA, CDR2 SQIVND, per germline (reference sequence). This CDR3 contains 13 residues. Trimming cost V 7 bases and J 9 bases, with 16 bases left between them. The CDR3, as DNA: TGTGCCAGTAATACGGATGTGGCGGGTGAGCAGTTCTTC. It translates to CASNTDVAGEQFF.

The rearrangement uses TRBV19 and TRBJ1-5; weak D call: TRBD1 (5 bases). Trimming removed 9 bases from V and 6 bases from J, with 24 bases in between. This CDR3 is built from 16 residues. Germline assignment: CDR1 LNHDA and CDR2 SQIVND (reference sequence). The CDR3 DNA reads TGTGCCAGCCTAGAGGCAGGATTGGGGCTTCGTCAGCCCCAGCATTTT. Translating it yields CASLEAGLGLRQPQHF.